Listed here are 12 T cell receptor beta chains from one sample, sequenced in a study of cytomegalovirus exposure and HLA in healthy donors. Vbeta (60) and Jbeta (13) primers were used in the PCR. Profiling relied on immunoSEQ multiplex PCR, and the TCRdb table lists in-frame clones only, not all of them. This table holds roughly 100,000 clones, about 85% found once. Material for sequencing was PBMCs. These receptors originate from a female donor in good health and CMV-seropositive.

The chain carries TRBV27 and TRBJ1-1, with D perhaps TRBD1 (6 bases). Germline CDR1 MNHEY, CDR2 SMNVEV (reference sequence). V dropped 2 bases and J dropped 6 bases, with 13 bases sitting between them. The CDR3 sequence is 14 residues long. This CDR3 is CASSLAGGVAEAFF. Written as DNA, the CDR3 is TGTGCCAGCAGTTTAGCGGGGGGCGTTGCTGAAGCTTTCTTT.

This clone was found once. The CDR3 nucleotides read TGTGCCAGCAGCCTACTTACAGGGGGGATGTCCTACAATGAGCAGTTCTTC. Its protein is CASSLLTGGMSYNEQFF. The chain couples TRBV5-5 to TRBJ2-1; TRBD1 matches 8 bases. J was trimmed by 1 base and V by 4 bases; bases with no gene match: 10. Germline V gene sequence: CDR1 SGHKS, CDR2 YYEKEE (reference sequence). The CDR3 consists of 17 residues.

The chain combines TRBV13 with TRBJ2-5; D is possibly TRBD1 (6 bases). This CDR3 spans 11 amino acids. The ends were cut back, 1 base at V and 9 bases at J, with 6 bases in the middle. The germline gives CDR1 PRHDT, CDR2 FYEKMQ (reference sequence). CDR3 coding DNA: TGTGCCAGCAGCTTAGAGGGGGCCCAGTACTTC. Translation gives CASSLEGAQYF.

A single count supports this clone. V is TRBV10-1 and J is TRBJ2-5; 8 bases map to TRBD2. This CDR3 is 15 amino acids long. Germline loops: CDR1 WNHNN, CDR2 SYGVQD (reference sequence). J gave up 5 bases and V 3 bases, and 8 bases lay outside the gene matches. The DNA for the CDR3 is TGCGCCAGCAGTGATCCCGGGGGGGCCCCGGAGACCCAGTACTTC. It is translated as CASSDPGGAPETQYF.

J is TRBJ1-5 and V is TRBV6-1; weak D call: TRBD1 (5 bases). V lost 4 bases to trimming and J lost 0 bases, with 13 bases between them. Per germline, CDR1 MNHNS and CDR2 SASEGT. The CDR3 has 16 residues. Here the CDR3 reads CASSVRQLYSNQPQHF. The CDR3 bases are TGTGCCAGCAGTGTCCGACAGCTTTATAGCAATCAGCCCCAGCATTTT.

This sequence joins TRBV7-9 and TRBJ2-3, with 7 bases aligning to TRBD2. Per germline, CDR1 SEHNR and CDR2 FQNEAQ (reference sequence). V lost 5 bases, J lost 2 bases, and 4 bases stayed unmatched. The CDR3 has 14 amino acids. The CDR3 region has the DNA TGTGCCAGCAGCCCTTGGGACTACACAGATACGCAGTATTTT. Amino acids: CASSPWDYTDTQYF.

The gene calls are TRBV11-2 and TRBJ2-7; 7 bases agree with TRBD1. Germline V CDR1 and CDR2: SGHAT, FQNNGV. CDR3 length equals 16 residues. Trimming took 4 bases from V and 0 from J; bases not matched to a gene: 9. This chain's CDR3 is CASSSRSGTVSYEQYF. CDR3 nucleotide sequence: TGTGCCAGCAGCTCACGTTCCGGGACAGTCTCCTACGAGCAGTACTTC.

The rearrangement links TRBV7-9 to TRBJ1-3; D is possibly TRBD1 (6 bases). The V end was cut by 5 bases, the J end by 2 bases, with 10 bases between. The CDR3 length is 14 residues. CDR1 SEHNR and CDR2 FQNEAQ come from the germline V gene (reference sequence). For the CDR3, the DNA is TGTGCCAGCAGCGACTCAGGGGCTGGAAACACCATATATTTT. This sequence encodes CASSDSGAGNTIYF.

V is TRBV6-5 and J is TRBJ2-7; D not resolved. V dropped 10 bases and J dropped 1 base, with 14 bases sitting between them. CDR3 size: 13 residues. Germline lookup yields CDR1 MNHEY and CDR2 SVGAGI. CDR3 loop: CATSGLTSYEQYF. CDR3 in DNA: TGTGCCACTTCAGGTTTGACATCCTACGAGCAGTACTTC.

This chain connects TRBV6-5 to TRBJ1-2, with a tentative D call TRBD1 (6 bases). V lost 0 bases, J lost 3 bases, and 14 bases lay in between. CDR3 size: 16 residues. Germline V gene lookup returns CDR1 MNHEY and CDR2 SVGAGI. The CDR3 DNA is TGTGCCAGCAGTTACTCTGGGGTACAGGGTCACTATGGCTACACCTTC. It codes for CASSYSGVQGHYGYTF.

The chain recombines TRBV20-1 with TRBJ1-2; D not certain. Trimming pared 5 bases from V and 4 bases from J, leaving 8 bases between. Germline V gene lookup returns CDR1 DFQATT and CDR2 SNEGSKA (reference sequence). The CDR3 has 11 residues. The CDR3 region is CSAPGRYGYTF. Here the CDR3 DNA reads TGCAGTGCTCCTGGCCGCTATGGCTACACCTTC.

CDR3 DNA sequence: TGTGCCAGCAGCGTAGGGACTAGCCTCTACAATGAGCAGTTCTTC. Its protein is CASSVGTSLYNEQFF. This chain uses TRBV9 with TRBJ2-1; TRBD2 agrees at 8 bases. Germline CDR1 is SGDLS and CDR2 is YYNGEE. V lost 0 bases to trimming and J lost 3 bases; unmatched junction nucleotides: 2. The CDR3 runs 15 residues. Looking up the rest from reference TRBV9 and TRBJ2-1 gives the full variable domain: DSGVTQTPKHLITATGQRVTLRCSPRSGDLSVYWYQQSLDQGLQFLIQYYNGEERAKGNILERFSAQQFPDLHSELNLSSLELGDSALYFCASSVGTSLYNEQFFGPGTRLTVL.